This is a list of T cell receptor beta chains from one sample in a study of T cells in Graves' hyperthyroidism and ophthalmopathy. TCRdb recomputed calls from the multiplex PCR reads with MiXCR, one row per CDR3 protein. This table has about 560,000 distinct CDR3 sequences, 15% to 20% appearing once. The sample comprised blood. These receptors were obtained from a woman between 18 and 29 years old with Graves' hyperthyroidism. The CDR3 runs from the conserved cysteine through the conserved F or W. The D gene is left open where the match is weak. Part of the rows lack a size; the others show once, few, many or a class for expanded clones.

CDR3nt: TGTGCCAGCACCTTGCGGGGTCTAGCTGGTCATGAGCAGTTCTTC
CDR3aa: CASTLRGLAGHEQFF
d_gene: NA
abundance: many
v_gene: TRBV12-3/TRBV12-4
j_gene: TRBJ2-1
len: 15

CDR3nt: TGTGCCAGCAGTTACGGACAGGGGGACGAGCAGTACTTC
CDR3aa: CASSYGQGDEQYF
d_gene: TRBD1
abundance: NA
v_gene: TRBV6-5
j_gene: TRBJ2-7
len: 13

CDR3nt: TGTGCCAGCAGCTTACCGGGAAACTATGGCTACACCTTC
CDR3aa: CASSLPGNYGYTF
d_gene: NA
abundance: many
v_gene: TRBV5-6
j_gene: TRBJ1-2
len: 13

CDR3nt: TGCAGTGCAAACAGCCTACAGCTAAACACTGAAGCTTTCTTT
CDR3aa: CSANSLQLNTEAFF
d_gene: NA
abundance: many
v_gene: TRBV20-1
j_gene: TRBJ1-1
len: 14

CDR3nt: TGTGCCACCAGCAGAGAATCTAGCGGAACCTACGAGCAGTACTTC
CDR3aa: CATSRESSGTYEQYF
d_gene: TRBD2
abundance: few
v_gene: TRBV15
j_gene: TRBJ2-7
len: 15

CDR3nt: TGTGCCAGCAGTTCGGAGGCCAACACCGGGGAGCTGTTTTTT
CDR3aa: CASSSEANTGELFF
d_gene: NA
abundance: many
v_gene: TRBV6-1
j_gene: TRBJ2-2
len: 14

CDR3nt: TGTGCCACCAGTGTCGTACCCGAGGGACGGGGCAATGAGCAGTTCTTC
CDR3aa: CATSVVPEGRGNEQFF
d_gene: NA
abundance: many
v_gene: TRBV24-1
j_gene: TRBJ2-1
len: 16

CDR3nt: TGTGCCATCAGTGAGTTGGGGCGGGAAGAGACCCAGTACTTC
CDR3aa: CAISELGREETQYF
d_gene: NA
abundance: many
v_gene: TRBV10-3
j_gene: TRBJ2-5
len: 14

CDR3nt: TGTGCCAGCAGCGAAAGTTGGAATGAAAAACTGTTTTTT
CDR3aa: CASSESWNEKLFF
d_gene: NA
abundance: few
v_gene: TRBV5-4
j_gene: TRBJ1-4
len: 13

CDR3nt: TGTGCCAGTAGTCCTAGCCTCGGCCCTCAAGAGACCCAGTACTTC
CDR3aa: CASSPSLGPQETQYF
d_gene: NA
abundance: NA
v_gene: TRBV19
j_gene: TRBJ2-5
len: 15

CDR3nt: TGCAGCGTTGGTGGGCAGGGGGCGCGAGAGCAGTACTTC
CDR3aa: CSVGGQGAREQYF
d_gene: TRBD1
abundance: many
v_gene: TRBV29-1
j_gene: TRBJ2-7
len: 13

CDR3nt: TGTGCCAGCAGTTACAACCCCCAGGATCACAAGCATTTT
CDR3aa: CASSYNPQDHKHF
d_gene: NA
abundance: once
v_gene: TRBV6-5
j_gene: TRBJ1-5
len: 13

CDR3nt: TGCAGTGCGGAGAGCGGGACCACAGATACGCAGTATTTT
CDR3aa: CSAESGTTDTQYF
d_gene: TRBD2
abundance: many
v_gene: TRBV20-1
j_gene: TRBJ2-3
len: 13

CDR3nt: TGTGCCAGCAGCTTAGGATCTGGGCAGTTCTACGAGCAGTACTTC
CDR3aa: CASSLGSGQFYEQYF
d_gene: NA
abundance: many
v_gene: TRBV11-1
j_gene: TRBJ2-7
len: 15

CDR3nt: TGTGCCACCTTGGAAGGAGGACAACCTAATGAAAAACTGTTTTTT
CDR3aa: CATLEGGQPNEKLFF
d_gene: NA
abundance: few
v_gene: TRBV28
j_gene: TRBJ1-4
len: 15

CDR3nt: TGTGCCTGGAGTTATGGCAGAAACACAGATACGCAGTATTTT
CDR3aa: CAWSYGRNTDTQYF
d_gene: NA
abundance: many
v_gene: TRBV30
j_gene: TRBJ2-3
len: 14

CDR3nt: TGTGCCACCAGTGACCCACGGGTCCACGAGCAGTACTTC
CDR3aa: CATSDPRVHEQYF
d_gene: NA
abundance: many
v_gene: TRBV24-1
j_gene: TRBJ2-7
len: 13

CDR3nt: TGCAGTGCTCCCCAGGGGGGGGGCACCGCAGATACGCAGTATTTT
CDR3aa: CSAPQGGGTADTQYF
d_gene: NA
abundance: few
v_gene: TRBV20-1
j_gene: TRBJ2-3
len: 15

CDR3nt: TGTGCCAGCAGCCAAGGAACCGGGACAGGGGGTGGCTACACCTTC
CDR3aa: CASSQGTGTGGGYTF
d_gene: TRBD1
abundance: NA
v_gene: TRBV4-2
j_gene: TRBJ1-2
len: 15

CDR3nt: TGCGCCAGCAGCTTAGCGGCCATTTCCTCCTACGAGCAGTACTTC
CDR3aa: CASSLAAISSYEQYF
d_gene: NA
abundance: NA
v_gene: TRBV5-1
j_gene: TRBJ2-7
len: 15

CDR3nt: TGTGCCAGCTTGGGGGACAGAAACACCGGGGAGCTGTTTTTT
CDR3aa: CASLGDRNTGELFF
d_gene: TRBD1
abundance: once
v_gene: TRBV28
j_gene: TRBJ2-2
len: 14

CDR3nt: TGTGCCAGCTCACCACGAGGGGTGAACGAGCAGTACTTC
CDR3aa: CASSPRGVNEQYF
d_gene: NA
abundance: many
v_gene: TRBV18
j_gene: TRBJ2-7
len: 13

CDR3nt: TGTGCCAGCAGTTTAGGTATGGATCAGTATTTT
CDR3aa: CASSLGMDQYF
d_gene: NA
abundance: many
v_gene: TRBV28
j_gene: TRBJ2-3
len: 11

CDR3nt: TGTGCCAGCAGCTTACAGGGGGCGGGCTACGAGCAGTACTTC
CDR3aa: CASSLQGAGYEQYF
d_gene: TRBD1
abundance: few
v_gene: TRBV5-6
j_gene: TRBJ2-7
len: 14

CDR3nt: TGTGCCAGCAGTGTAGCGGGGGGGCGAGATACGCAGTATTTT
CDR3aa: CASSVAGGRDTQYF
d_gene: TRBD2
abundance: many
v_gene: TRBV12-3/TRBV12-4
j_gene: TRBJ2-3
len: 14

CDR3nt: TGTGCCAGCAGTTACTGGGACAGAAATCAGCCCCAGCATTTT
CDR3aa: CASSYWDRNQPQHF
d_gene: TRBD1
abundance: NA
v_gene: TRBV6-5
j_gene: TRBJ1-5
len: 14

CDR3nt: TGTGCCAGCAGCTTAGGCCTTGGCGGGGAGCAGTTCTTC
CDR3aa: CASSLGLGGEQFF
d_gene: NA
abundance: many
v_gene: TRBV7-3
j_gene: TRBJ2-1
len: 13

CDR3nt: TGTGCCAGCAGCGCCGGACTAGCGGGAGTGGTAAATGAGCAGTTCTTC
CDR3aa: CASSAGLAGVVNEQFF
d_gene: TRBD2
abundance: NA
v_gene: TRBV11-2
j_gene: TRBJ2-1
len: 16

CDR3nt: TGTGCCAGCAGTGAATCAGGGGGACAACCCTACGAGCAGTACTTC
CDR3aa: CASSESGGQPYEQYF
d_gene: TRBD1
abundance: many
v_gene: TRBV2
j_gene: TRBJ2-7
len: 15

CDR3nt: TGTGCCAGTAGTATAGCGACGGGCACTGAAGCTTTCTTT
CDR3aa: CASSIATGTEAFF
d_gene: NA
abundance: NA
v_gene: TRBV19
j_gene: TRBJ1-1
len: 13

CDR3nt: TGCGCCAGCACAGCGGGGGGGGAATTATACAATGAGCAGCTCTTC
CDR3aa: CASTAGGELYNEQLF
d_gene: TRBD2
abundance: few
v_gene: TRBV5-1
j_gene: TRBJ2-1
len: 15

CDR3nt: TGCAGTGCTAGAGATTTACGGAAGTTAGGCACCGGGGAGCTGTTTTTT
CDR3aa: CSARDLRKLGTGELFF
d_gene: NA
abundance: few
v_gene: TRBV20-1
j_gene: TRBJ2-2
len: 16

CDR3nt: TGTGCCAGCAGAGAGACAGGGAGTGGTGGCTACACCTTC
CDR3aa: CASRETGSGGYTF
d_gene: TRBD1
abundance: NA
v_gene: TRBV7-8
j_gene: TRBJ1-2
len: 13

CDR3nt: TGTGCCAGCAGCTTTTCCGGGACAGGGGTCTACGAGCAGTACTTC
CDR3aa: CASSFSGTGVYEQYF
d_gene: TRBD1
abundance: NA
v_gene: TRBV5-5
j_gene: TRBJ2-7
len: 15

CDR3nt: TGTGCCACCAGTGATTTGGGCAGGGATGGCTACACCTTC
CDR3aa: CATSDLGRDGYTF
d_gene: NA
abundance: NA
v_gene: TRBV24-1
j_gene: TRBJ1-2
len: 13

CDR3nt: TGCGCCAGCAGCCAGGGGGCGATGACTGAAGCTTTCTTT
CDR3aa: CASSQGAMTEAFF
d_gene: TRBD1
abundance: many
v_gene: TRBV5-1
j_gene: TRBJ1-1
len: 13

CDR3nt: TGCAGCGCCGAAACTGGGACAGAAGAGACCCAGTACTTC
CDR3aa: CSAETGTEETQYF
d_gene: TRBD1
abundance: many
v_gene: TRBV29-1
j_gene: TRBJ2-5
len: 13

CDR3nt: TGTGCCAGCAGTGTCTCTAGCGGGGGGGGGCACAATGAGCAGTTCTTC
CDR3aa: CASSVSSGGGHNEQFF
d_gene: TRBD2
abundance: NA
v_gene: TRBV2
j_gene: TRBJ2-1
len: 16

CDR3nt: TGCAGTGCTAGATCGCACGTTGATAATGAAAAACTGTTTTTT
CDR3aa: CSARSHVDNEKLFF
d_gene: NA
abundance: many
v_gene: TRBV20-1
j_gene: TRBJ1-4
len: 14

CDR3nt: TGCGCCAGCAGTGCCGGGGGGCCGGGTGGTCAGCCCCAGCATTTT
CDR3aa: CASSAGGPGGQPQHF
d_gene: NA
abundance: NA
v_gene: TRBV10-1
j_gene: TRBJ1-5
len: 15

CDR3nt: TGTGCCATCAGGGGGGAGCTAGCGCCCCTTCTTAGCACAGATACGCAGTATTTT
CDR3aa: CAIRGELAPLLSTDTQYF
d_gene: NA
abundance: NA
v_gene: TRBV10-3
j_gene: TRBJ2-3
len: 18

CDR3nt: TGCAGTGCTAGTGTGTACACTGAAGCTTTCTTT
CDR3aa: CSASVYTEAFF
d_gene: NA
abundance: many
v_gene: TRBV20-1
j_gene: TRBJ1-1
len: 11

CDR3nt: TGTGCCAGCACTAAAAACCAGGGGAATGAGCAGTTCTTC
CDR3aa: CASTKNQGNEQFF
d_gene: NA
abundance: many
v_gene: TRBV12-3/TRBV12-4
j_gene: TRBJ2-1
len: 13

CDR3nt: TGTGCCAGCAGCCTCGGAGGGCGCGAGCAGTACTTC
CDR3aa: CASSLGGREQYF
d_gene: NA
abundance: many
v_gene: TRBV5-5
j_gene: TRBJ2-7
len: 12

CDR3nt: TGTGCCAGCAGCTTAGAGGCCAGCATTACCTACGAGCAGTACTTC
CDR3aa: CASSLEASITYEQYF
d_gene: NA
abundance: NA
v_gene: TRBV11-2
j_gene: TRBJ2-7
len: 15

CDR3nt: TGTGCTAGTGGTTTGTCGAGGACTAGCGGGTGGAACACCGGGGAGCTGTTTTTT
CDR3aa: CASGLSRTSGWNTGELFF
d_gene: TRBD2
abundance: NA
v_gene: TRBV12-5
j_gene: TRBJ2-2
len: 18

CDR3nt: TGCAGTGCTTCACGCGGCACAGATACGCAGTATTTT
CDR3aa: CSASRGTDTQYF
d_gene: NA
abundance: many
v_gene: TRBV20-1
j_gene: TRBJ2-3
len: 12

CDR3nt: TGTGCCAGCAGCCTGGGATTAGCGGTTGTCTCAGATACGCAGTATTTT
CDR3aa: CASSLGLAVVSDTQYF
d_gene: NA
abundance: many
v_gene: TRBV11-2
j_gene: TRBJ2-3
len: 16